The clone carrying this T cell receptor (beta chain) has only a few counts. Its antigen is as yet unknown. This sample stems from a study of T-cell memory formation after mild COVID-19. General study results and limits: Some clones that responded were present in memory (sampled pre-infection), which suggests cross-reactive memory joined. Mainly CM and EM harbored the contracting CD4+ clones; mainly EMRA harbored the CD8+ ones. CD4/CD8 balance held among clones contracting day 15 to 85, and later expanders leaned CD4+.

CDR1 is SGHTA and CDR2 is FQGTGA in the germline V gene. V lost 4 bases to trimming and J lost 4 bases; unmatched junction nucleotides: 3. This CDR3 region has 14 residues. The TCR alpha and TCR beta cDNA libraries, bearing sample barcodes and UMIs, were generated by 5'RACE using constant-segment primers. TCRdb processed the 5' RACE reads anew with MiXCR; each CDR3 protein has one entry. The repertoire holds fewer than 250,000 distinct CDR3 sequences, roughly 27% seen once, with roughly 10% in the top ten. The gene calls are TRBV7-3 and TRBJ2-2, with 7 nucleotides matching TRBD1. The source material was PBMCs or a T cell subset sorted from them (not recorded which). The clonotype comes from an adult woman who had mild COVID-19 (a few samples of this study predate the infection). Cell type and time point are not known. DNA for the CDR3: TGTGCCAGCAGCTCGGGACAGCCCACCGGGGAGCTGTTTTTT. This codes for CASSSGQPTGELFF.